Each of the 10 T cell receptor beta chains below was sequenced from the same sample in a study of T cell changes during pregnancy in multiple sclerosis. Produced via immunoSEQ multiplex PCR; TCRdb's table is partial and in-frame only. Of some 39,000 clones in the sample, around nine tenths were seen once. The specimen was CD4+ T cells from peripheral blood mononuclear cells, collected in the second trimester of pregnancy. The receptors derive from a female donor in good health, enrolled as a control in a pregnancy study.

This clone was recorded once. The V call is TRBV7-9, the J call TRBJ1-6, with D unclear. From germline, CDR1 is SEHNR and CDR2 FQNEAQ (reference sequence). CDR3 length equals 14 residues. The V end lost 1 base, the J end lost 7 bases, and 8 bases lay between the germline ends. The CDR3 loop is CASSLGSRNSPLHF. The CDR3 DNA follows: TGTGCCAGCAGCTTAGGTTCTAGGAATTCACCCCTCCACTTT.

The V and J genes are TRBV6-5 and TRBJ2-4, with a possible D match to TRBD2 (5 bases). Germline V lookup: CDR1 MNHEY, CDR2 SVGAGI. The CDR3 is 16 amino acids. V was cut by 0 bases and J by 1 base, with 10 bases left in between. In DNA form, the CDR3 reads TGTGCCAGCAGTTACTCGACCGGGGTGGCCAAAAACATTCAGTACTTC. It codes for CASSYSTGVAKNIQYF.

CDR3 loop: CASSLRGGGISEQFF. DNA for the CDR3: TGCGCCAGCAGCCTAAGGGGGGGCGGCATAAGTGAGCAGTTCTTC. This chain joins TRBV4-3 and TRBJ2-1; D may be TRBD2 (7 bases). The CDR3 is made up of 15 amino acids. CDR1 and CDR2 from the germline V gene are LGHNA and YSLEER. Trimming left V 4 bases short and J 9 bases short, with 19 bases between.

J is TRBJ2-7 and V is TRBV20-1; TRBD1 agrees at 7 bases. Trimming cost V 5 bases and J 4 bases; bases outside gene matches: 2. The CDR3 covers 11 residues. Germline CDR1 reads DFQATT; CDR2 reads SNEGSKA (reference sequence). The CDR3 DNA reads TGCAGTGCTGACAGGGTTTACGAGCAGTACTTC. Protein sequence: CSADRVYEQYF.

A single count supports this clone. The J gene is TRBJ1-2, the V gene TRBV11-2; perhaps TRBD1 as D (5 bases). This CDR3 region has 13 residues. V lost 5 bases and J 4 bases, leaving 11 bases between the germline ends. In germline, CDR1 is SGHAT, CDR2 FQNNGV. CDR3 region: CASSPRGSYGYTF. The CDR3 DNA is TGTGCCAGCAGCCCTCGGGGGTCCTATGGCTACACCTTC.

This clone has more than one count but fewer than ten. The chain is built from TRBV25-1 and TRBJ2-5; 11 bases line up with TRBD2. The CDR3 is 17 amino acids. The germline gives CDR1 MGHDK, CDR2 SYGVNS. After removal of 3 bases from V and 4 bases from J, the junction contained 10 bases not matched to a gene. DNA for the CDR3: TGTGCCAGCAGTGACCCCCCGGGGCTAGCGGGGGGAGAGACCCAGTACTTC. This codes for CASSDPPGLAGGETQYF.

In this sample, this clone turned up a few times. V is TRBV27 and J is TRBJ1-6, with a possible D match to TRBD1 (6 bases). Germline V gene sequence: CDR1 MNHEY, CDR2 SMNVEV (reference sequence). Trimming took off 2 bases at V and 9 bases at J, with 11 bases between the two ends. This CDR3 has 14 amino acids. The CDR3, as DNA: TGTGCCAGCAGTTTACAGGGGTTTGGTTCACCCCTCCACTTT. This sequence encodes CASSLQGFGSPLHF.

CDR3 region: CASSPPQGDRNYGYTF. In DNA form, the CDR3 reads TGTGCCAGCTCACCACCGCAAGGGGATCGGAACTATGGCTACACCTTC. The rearrangement uses TRBV18 and TRBJ1-2, with D possibly being TRBD1 (5 bases). The CDR3 is 16 residues long. CDR1 is KGHSH and CDR2 is LQKENI in the germline V gene. With 0 bases removed from V and 2 bases from J, the gap between germline ends came to 13 bases. The complete variable domain, with remaining parts taken from reference TRBV18 and TRBJ1-2, reads NAGVMQNPRHLVRRRGQEARLRCSPMKGHSHVYWYRQLPEEGLKFMVYLQKENIIDESGMPKERFSAEFPKEGPSILRIQQVVRGDSAAYFCASSPPQGDRNYGYTFGSGTRLTVV.

V and J are TRBV4-1 and TRBJ2-1; 8 bases align to TRBD2. This CDR3 region has 15 residues. The V gene end was trimmed by 0 bases and the J gene end by 8 bases; junction bases not matched to a gene: 6. The germline V gene has CDR1 MGHRA and CDR2 YSYEKL. CDR3 bases: TGCGCCAGCAGCCAAGAAGGGAGCGGGGGCGATGAGCAGTTCTTC. Amino acid sequence: CASSQEGSGGDEQFF.

The chain has TRBV6-1 and TRBJ2-7; 7 positions match TRBD1. After removal of 4 bases from V and 2 bases from J, the junction contained 8 bases not matched to a gene. The V gene's germline CDR1 is MNHNS and CDR2 SASEGT. The CDR3 is 15 residues long. The CDR3 here is CASSVIRTGPYEQYF. Written as DNA, the CDR3 is TGTGCCAGCAGTGTGATTCGGACAGGTCCCTACGAGCAGTACTTC.